The clone carrying this T cell receptor (beta chain) is a singleton in its sample. In the authors' methods: Amplified reference gene primers provided the basis for estimating nucleated cell counts. Clones were read by immunoSEQ multiplex PCR, and TCRdb kept only the in-frame ones, dropping some. Clonal size and the V and J genes are those of that table, whereas D and trimming came from the DNA. The sample shows some 190,000 clones, about 85% of them seen only once. These data originate in a study of blood T cell repertoires in COVID-19. Overall study context: The origin of the acute and convalescent COVID-19 samples was the United States, Italy and Spain. PBMCs, B-cell-depleted T cells, or T cells provided the cDNA or gDNA that made up the material.

Trimming removed 4 bases from V and 9 bases from J; junction bases left unmatched: 17. CDR1 and CDR2 from the germline V gene are MNHEY and SMNVEV (reference sequence). The CDR3 has 17 residues. V and J are TRBV27 and TRBJ2-1, with 8 bases matching TRBD2. The TCR was taken from a man under 40 with acute or convalescent COVID-19. Sequencing was done on a sample of peripheral blood. This CDR3 is CASSWALGAGVYPEQFF. CDR3 in DNA: TGTGCCAGCAGTTGGGCTCTGGGAGCGGGAGTGTACCCTGAGCAGTTCTTC.